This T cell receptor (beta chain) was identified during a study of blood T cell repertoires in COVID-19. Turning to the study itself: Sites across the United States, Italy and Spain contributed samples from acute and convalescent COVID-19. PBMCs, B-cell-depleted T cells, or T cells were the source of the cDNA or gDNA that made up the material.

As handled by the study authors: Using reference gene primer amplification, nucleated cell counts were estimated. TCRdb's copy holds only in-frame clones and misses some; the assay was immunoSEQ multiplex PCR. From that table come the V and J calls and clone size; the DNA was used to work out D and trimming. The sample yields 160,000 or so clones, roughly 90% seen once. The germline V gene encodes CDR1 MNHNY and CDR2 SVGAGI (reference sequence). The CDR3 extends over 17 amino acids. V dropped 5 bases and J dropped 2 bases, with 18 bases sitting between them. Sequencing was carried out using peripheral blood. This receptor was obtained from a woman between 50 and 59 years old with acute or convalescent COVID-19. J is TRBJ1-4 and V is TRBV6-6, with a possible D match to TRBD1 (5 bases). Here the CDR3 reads CASSRPVGLATNEKLFF. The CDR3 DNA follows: TGTGCCAGCAGTCGCCCCGTGGGGCTAGCGACTAATGAAAAACTGTTTTTT.